Given below is one T cell receptor beta chain in context. Its target is unknown. Read data end 3 residues before the CDR3 end; the end is taken from the germline J gene. The data belong to a study of T cells in women clearing cervical HPV infection. General observations from the study: T-cell numbers per sample were unknown and may explain richness differences.

Profiled with immunoSEQ multiplex PCR; TCRdb holds only in-frame clones, not every one. The sample has 20,000 to 25,000 clones; the top ten hold roughly 2.6%. Per the germline V gene, CDR1 is SGHTA and CDR2 is FQGNSA. CDR3 length: 14 residues. The V gene lost 5 bases and the J gene lost 3 bases, with 11 bases spanning the gap. The sequence was collected from a woman aged 18 to 69 with a cervical HPV16 infection that either progressed to CIN3+ or cleared (not recorded which). The J gene is TRBJ1-5, the V gene TRBV7-2; D is unclear. Sequenced: blood buffy coat. The chain's CDR3 is CASSIDTSNQPQHF. CDR3 DNA, as far as it was read: TGTGCCAGCAGCATAGACACCTCCAATCAGCCC.